This TCR beta chain comes out of a study of Ad26.COV2.S vaccination and SARS-CoV-2 variants. Findings and caveats of the study: Responses of spike-specific T cells (both CD8+ and CD4+) reportedly showed substantial breadth after vaccination. Greater spike-specific TCR breadth was seen in vaccine recipients than in placebo recipients.

As for this clone: Its antigen is as yet unknown.

The CDR3 sequence is 14 residues long. Trimming stripped 0 bases from V and 0 bases from J, with 6 bases between. Germline V gene lookup returns CDR1 SGHNT and CDR2 YYREEE (reference sequence). Indicated treatment: 15 to 20 received Ad26.COV2.S at low or high dose, single or two shots; about 5 received placebo; per-sample allocation not given. Sampling took place 63 days after the first vaccine or placebo injection. Expressing Wuhan-strain SARS-CoV-2 spike, an Ad26 vector served as the vaccine. Profiled with immunoSEQ multiplex PCR; TCRdb holds only in-frame clones, not every one. This sample has approximately 350,000 clones, with around 86% found just once.

The input for sequencing was peripheral blood, taken in a trial of Ad26.COV2.S vaccine versus placebo. This TCR derives from a person between 18 and 60 years old who received the Ad26.COV2.S COVID-19 vaccine or a placebo. This sequence joins TRBV5-4 and TRBJ1-2; D unresolved. The CDR3 sequence is CASSLESANYGYTF. The CDR3 DNA follows: TGTGCCAGCAGCTTGGAATCAGCTAACTATGGCTACACCTTC.